These T cell receptor beta chains were read from a single sample in a study of post-analysis software for immune sequencing data. A single record per CDR3 protein comes from TCRdb applying MiXCR to the PCR reads. Counted here are 750,000 to 900,000 distinct CDR3 sequences, more than 45% occurring once; the ten biggest clones make up 4% to 5%. The sample comprised blood. Receptor source: a girl under 18 with multiple sclerosis. Both conserved end residues are part of each CDR3. The order of the fields is clone size, J gene, V gene, D gene, CDR3 protein, CDR3 DNA. The D gene is left open where the match is weak. Size is stated for part of the rows, as once, few or many counts, or as a class when the clone is expanded.

clone_size: many
j_call: TRBJ2-7
v_call: TRBV20-1
d_call: NA
cdr3_aa: CSARLLPGEQYF
cdr3_nt: TGCAGTGCCAGACTGCTTCCGGGCGAGCAGTACTTC

clone_size: NA
j_call: TRBJ2-1
v_call: TRBV7-6
d_call: TRBD2
cdr3_aa: CASSLDTREGMNEQFF
cdr3_nt: TGTGCCAGCAGCTTAGATACGCGGGAGGGCATGAATGAGCAGTTCTTC

clone_size: NA
j_call: TRBJ1-5
v_call: TRBV5-1
d_call: TRBD1
cdr3_aa: CASSPETGTEFYSNQPQHF
cdr3_nt: TGCGCCAGCAGCCCCGAAACCGGGACAGAGTTTTATAGCAATCAGCCCCAGCATTTT

clone_size: NA
j_call: TRBJ2-7
v_call: TRBV2
d_call: TRBD1
cdr3_aa: CASTGTGGASYEQYF
cdr3_nt: TGTGCCAGCACTGGGACAGGGGGCGCCTCCTACGAGCAGTACTTC

clone_size: many
j_call: TRBJ2-1
v_call: TRBV20-1
d_call: NA
cdr3_aa: CSGRSGAPETYEQFF
cdr3_nt: TGCAGTGGTAGATCCGGGGCCCCCGAGACCTATGAGCAGTTCTTC

clone_size: few
j_call: TRBJ1-2
v_call: TRBV20-1
d_call: NA
cdr3_aa: CSARDGGNYGYTF
cdr3_nt: TGCAGTGCTAGAGATGGGGGAAACTATGGCTACACCTTC

clone_size: NA
j_call: TRBJ2-7
v_call: TRBV10-3
d_call: NA
cdr3_aa: CAIRVDSYEQYF
cdr3_nt: TGTGCCATCAGAGTAGACTCTTACGAGCAGTACTTC

clone_size: NA
j_call: TRBJ2-7
v_call: TRBV29-1
d_call: NA
cdr3_aa: CSVGVVAASYEQYF
cdr3_nt: TGCAGCGTTGGTGTGGTAGCGGCATCCTACGAGCAGTACTTC

clone_size: NA
j_call: TRBJ1-5
v_call: TRBV5-1
d_call: NA
cdr3_aa: CASSLNAGNQPQHF
cdr3_nt: TGCGCCAGCAGCTTGAATGCAGGCAATCAGCCCCAGCATTTT

clone_size: NA
j_call: TRBJ1-1
v_call: TRBV6-1
d_call: TRBD1
cdr3_aa: CASSEGDRGTEAFF
cdr3_nt: TGTGCCAGCAGTGAGGGGGACAGGGGCACTGAAGCTTTCTTT

clone_size: NA
j_call: TRBJ2-5
v_call: TRBV29-1
d_call: TRBD1
cdr3_aa: CSVPRTGWLETQYF
cdr3_nt: TGCAGCGTTCCAAGGACAGGGTGGTTAGAGACCCAGTACTTC

clone_size: NA
j_call: TRBJ2-1
v_call: TRBV7-8
d_call: TRBD2
cdr3_aa: CASSLGLAGGSGHNEQFF
cdr3_nt: TGTGCCAGCAGCTTAGGACTAGCGGGAGGCAGTGGGCACAATGAGCAGTTCTTC

clone_size: once
j_call: TRBJ2-1
v_call: TRBV4-2
d_call: NA
cdr3_aa: CASSPRKDDNEQFF
cdr3_nt: TGTGCCAGCAGCCCCCGCAAGGACGACAATGAGCAGTTCTTC

clone_size: NA
j_call: TRBJ2-1
v_call: TRBV5-1
d_call: NA
cdr3_aa: CASSLAPLANNEQFF
cdr3_nt: TGCGCCAGCAGCTTGGCCCCACTAGCTAACAATGAGCAGTTCTTC

clone_size: few
j_call: TRBJ2-3
v_call: TRBV2
d_call: TRBD2
cdr3_aa: CASSEDLPGTSGSLWTDTQYF
cdr3_nt: TGTGCCAGCAGTGAAGACCTCCCCGGGACTAGCGGGAGCTTGTGGACAGATACGCAGTATTTT

clone_size: NA
j_call: TRBJ2-1
v_call: TRBV4-3
d_call: NA
cdr3_aa: CASSLRLGPTYNEQFF
cdr3_nt: TGCGCCAGCAGCCTAAGACTAGGACCAACATACAATGAGCAGTTCTTC

clone_size: few
j_call: TRBJ1-1
v_call: TRBV6-5
d_call: NA
cdr3_aa: CASIASVGPGAEAFF
cdr3_nt: TGTGCCAGCATCGCGTCGGTGGGCCCTGGGGCTGAAGCTTTCTTT

clone_size: few
j_call: TRBJ1-2
v_call: TRBV4-3
d_call: NA
cdr3_aa: CASSQGQVGGYTF
cdr3_nt: TGCGCCAGCAGCCAAGGGCAAGTAGGCGGCTACACCTTC

clone_size: NA
j_call: TRBJ2-1
v_call: TRBV4-3
d_call: NA
cdr3_aa: CASSQEISGTPYNEQFF
cdr3_nt: TGCGCCAGCAGCCAAGAAATCTCGGGGACCCCCTACAATGAGCAGTTCTTC

clone_size: few
j_call: TRBJ2-3
v_call: TRBV9
d_call: NA
cdr3_aa: CASSVAYRGPDTQYF
cdr3_nt: TGTGCCAGCAGCGTAGCCTACCGGGGTCCAGATACGCAGTATTTT

clone_size: NA
j_call: TRBJ1-1
v_call: TRBV30
d_call: TRBD1
cdr3_aa: CAWSWDRETEAFF
cdr3_nt: TGTGCCTGGAGCTGGGACAGGGAAACTGAAGCTTTCTTT

clone_size: NA
j_call: TRBJ1-6
v_call: TRBV5-1
d_call: NA
cdr3_aa: CASSLEVAGNSPLHF
cdr3_nt: TGCGCCAGCAGCTTGGAGGTTGCAGGGAATTCACCCCTCCACTTT

clone_size: many
j_call: TRBJ1-2
v_call: TRBV7-2
d_call: TRBD1
cdr3_aa: CASSLADRDGYTF
cdr3_nt: TGTGCCAGCAGCTTAGCGGACAGGGATGGCTACACCTTC

clone_size: NA
j_call: TRBJ1-1
v_call: TRBV3-1
d_call: NA
cdr3_aa: CASSQVAGQPNTEAFF
cdr3_nt: TGTGCCAGCAGCCAAGTTGCAGGGCAGCCGAACACTGAAGCTTTCTTT

clone_size: NA
j_call: TRBJ1-1
v_call: TRBV4-2
d_call: NA
cdr3_aa: CASSQGGPGWRDTEAFF
cdr3_nt: TGTGCCAGCAGCCAAGGAGGCCCAGGGTGGAGGGACACTGAAGCTTTCTTT